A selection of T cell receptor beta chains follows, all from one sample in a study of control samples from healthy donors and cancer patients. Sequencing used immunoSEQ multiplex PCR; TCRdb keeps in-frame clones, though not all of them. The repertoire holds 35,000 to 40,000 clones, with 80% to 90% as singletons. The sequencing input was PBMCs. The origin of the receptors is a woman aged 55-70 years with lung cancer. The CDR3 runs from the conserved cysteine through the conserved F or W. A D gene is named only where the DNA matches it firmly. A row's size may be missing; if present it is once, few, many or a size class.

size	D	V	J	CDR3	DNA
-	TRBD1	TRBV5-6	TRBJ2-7	CASSPGQDEQYF	TGTGCCAGCAGCCCCGGACAGGACGAGCAGTACTTC
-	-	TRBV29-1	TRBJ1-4	CSSLGVGGEKLFF	TGCAGCAGCTTAGGGGTTGGGGGTGAAAAACTGTTTTTT
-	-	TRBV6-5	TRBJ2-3	CASSSQGIAADTQYF	TGTGCCAGCAGTTCACAGGGGATAGCGGCTGATACGCAGTATTTT
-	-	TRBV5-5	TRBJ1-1	CASIPGGGTEAFF	TGTGCCAGCATCCCGGGGGGTGGCACTGAAGCTTTCTTT
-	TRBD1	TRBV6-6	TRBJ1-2	CASRDGQGGNYGYTF	TGTGCCAGCAGAGACGGACAGGGAGGCAACTATGGCTACACCTTC
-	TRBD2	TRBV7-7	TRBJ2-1	CASSLVAGEGNEQFF	TGTGCTAGCAGCTTAGTAGCGGGAGAAGGCAATGAGCAGTTCTTC
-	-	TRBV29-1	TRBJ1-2	CSVGTGKVREGGYTF	TGCAGCGTTGGAACGGGGAAAGTCAGGGAAGGTGGCTACACCTTC
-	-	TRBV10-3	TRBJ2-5	CAISESWMGKETQYF	TGTGCCATCAGTGAGTCATGGATGGGGAAAGAGACCCAGTACTTC
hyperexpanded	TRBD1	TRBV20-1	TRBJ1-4	CSASPQGAEEKLFF	TGCAGTGCTAGTCCACAGGGGGCCGAGGAAAAACTGTTTTTT
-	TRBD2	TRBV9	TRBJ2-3	CASSVASGSLSTDTQYF	TGTGCCAGCAGCGTAGCTAGCGGGAGTCTCAGCACAGATACGCAGTATTTT
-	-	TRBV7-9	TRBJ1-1	CASSGNPGRLIMNTEAFF	TGTGCCAGCAGCGGCAATCCGGGACGCTTAATCATGAACACTGAAGCTTTCTTT
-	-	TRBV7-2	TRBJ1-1	CASSPYGEAFF	TGTGCCAGCAGCCCGTACGGTGAAGCTTTCTTT
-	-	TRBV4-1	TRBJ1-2	CASSQILAGPNYGYTF	TGCGCCAGCAGCCAAATTTTGGCGGGACCGAACTATGGCTACACCTTC
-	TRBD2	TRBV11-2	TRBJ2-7	CASSPEGSGSVNEQYF	TGTGCCAGCAGCCCAGAAGGGAGCGGGAGTGTAAACGAGCAGTACTTC
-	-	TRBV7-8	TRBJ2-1	CASSRAYMDEQFF	TGTGCCAGCAGCCGAGCATATATGGATGAGCAGTTCTTC
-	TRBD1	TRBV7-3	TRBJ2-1	CASSSWTGLSNEQFF	TGTGCCAGCAGCTCCTGGACAGGGTTGAGCAATGAGCAGTTCTTC
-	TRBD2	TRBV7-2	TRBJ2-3	CASSFRGGRGYTDTQYF	TGTGCCAGCAGCTTCAGGGGCGGGAGGGGCTACACAGATACGCAGTATTTT
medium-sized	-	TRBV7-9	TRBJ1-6	CASSSRTSSYSPLHF	TGTGCCAGCAGCTCTCGGACAAGCAGTTATTCACCCCTCCACTTT
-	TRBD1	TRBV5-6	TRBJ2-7	CASSFVDRGEDEQYF	TGTGCCAGCAGCTTTGTGGACAGGGGGGAGGACGAGCAGTACTTC
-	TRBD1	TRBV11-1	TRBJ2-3	CASSRDSYTDTQYF	TGTGCCAGCAGCCGGGACAGTTACACAGATACGCAGTATTTT
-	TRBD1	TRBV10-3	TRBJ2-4	CASGQGDAKNIQYF	TGTGCCAGCGGACAGGGCGACGCCAAAAACATTCAGTACTTC
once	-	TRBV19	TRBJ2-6	CATAPGHSISGANVLTF	TGTGCCACGGCCCCGGGACACTCGATCTCTGGGGCCAACGTCCTGACTTTC
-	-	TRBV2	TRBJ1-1	CASRTGYAFF	TGTGCCAGCAGAACAGGGTATGCTTTCTTT
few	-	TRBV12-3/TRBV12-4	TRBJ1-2	CASRPGGSYGYTF	TGTGCCAGCAGACCGGGGGGATCCTATGGCTACACCTTC
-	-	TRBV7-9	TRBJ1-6	CASSLGSGGRSSGSPLHF	TGTGCCAGCAGCTTGGGGTCGGGCGGACGATCATCTGGATCACCCCTCCACTTT
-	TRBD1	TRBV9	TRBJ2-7	CASSAADRATYEQYF	TGTGCCAGCAGCGCGGCCGACAGGGCTACCTACGAGCAGTACTTC
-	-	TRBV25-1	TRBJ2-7	CASSEGYEQYF	TGTGCCAGCAGTGAGGGGTACGAGCAGTACTTC
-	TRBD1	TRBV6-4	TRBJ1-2	CASSEETGSNYGYTF	TGTGCCAGCAGTGAGGAGACAGGGTCTAACTATGGCTACACCTTC
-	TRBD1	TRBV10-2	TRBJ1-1	CASRKGAGTEAFF	TGCGCCAGTCGAAAGGGGGCAGGGACTGAAGCTTTCTTT
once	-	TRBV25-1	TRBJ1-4	CASCSSGAANEKLFF	TGTGCCAGCTGCAGTTCGGGCGCAGCTAATGAAAAACTGTTTTTT
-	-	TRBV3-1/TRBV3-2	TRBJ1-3	CASSRGNTIYF	TGTGCCAGCAGCCGAGGAAACACCATATATTTT
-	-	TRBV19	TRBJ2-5	CASSRDPEETQYF	TGTGCCAGTAGCAGAGACCCCGAAGAGACCCAGTACTTC
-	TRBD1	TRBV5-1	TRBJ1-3	CASSLGGTGGSGNTIYF	TGCGCCAGCAGCTTGGGAGGGACAGGCGGCTCTGGAAACACCATATATTTT
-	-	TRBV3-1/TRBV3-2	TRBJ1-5	CASSLGNSNQPQHF	TGTGCCAGCAGCCTCGGGAATAGCAATCAGCCCCAGCATTTT